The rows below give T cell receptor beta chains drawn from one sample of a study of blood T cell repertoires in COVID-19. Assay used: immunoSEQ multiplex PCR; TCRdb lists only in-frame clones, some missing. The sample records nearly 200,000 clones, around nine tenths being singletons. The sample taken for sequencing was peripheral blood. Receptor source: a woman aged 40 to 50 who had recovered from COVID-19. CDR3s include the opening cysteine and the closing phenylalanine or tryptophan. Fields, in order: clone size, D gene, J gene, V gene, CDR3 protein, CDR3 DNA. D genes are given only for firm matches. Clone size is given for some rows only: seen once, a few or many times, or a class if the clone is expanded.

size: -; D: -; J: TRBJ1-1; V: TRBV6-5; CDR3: CASSPLPTEPYYAFF; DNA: TGTGCCAGCAGTCCACTTCCGACAGAGCCTTACTATGCTTTCTTT
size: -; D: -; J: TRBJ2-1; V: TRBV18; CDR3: CASSPLNNRERGNEQFF; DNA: TGTGCCAGCTCACCACTTAATAACAGGGAGAGGGGCAATGAGCAGTTCTTC
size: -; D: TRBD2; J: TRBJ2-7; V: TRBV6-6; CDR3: CASRTGGPAEQYF; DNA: TGTGCCAGCAGAACGGGGGGGCCGGCCGAGCAGTACTTC
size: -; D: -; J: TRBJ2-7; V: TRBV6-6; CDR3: CASSYGREPYEQYF; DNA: TGTGCCAGCAGTTACGGCCGGGAGCCCTACGAGCAGTACTTC
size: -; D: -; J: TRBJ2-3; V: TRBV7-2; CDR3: CASSYSGPDTQYF; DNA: TGTGCCAGCAGCTATAGTGGGCCGGATACGCAGTATTTT
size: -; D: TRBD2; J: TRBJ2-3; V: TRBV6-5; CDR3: CASGASGSFAQYF; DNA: TGTGCCAGCGGGGCTAGCGGGAGTTTCGCGCAGTATTTT
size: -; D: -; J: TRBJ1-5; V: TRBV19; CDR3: CASTRDIYQPQHF; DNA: TGTGCCAGTACTCGGGACATTTATCAGCCCCAGCATTTT
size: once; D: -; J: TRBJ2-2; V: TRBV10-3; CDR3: CANKPGPTNTGELFF; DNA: TGTGCCAACAAACCAGGGCCCACGAACACCGGGGAGCTGTTTTTT
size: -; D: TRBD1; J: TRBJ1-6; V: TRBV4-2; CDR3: CASSQGQGYNSPLHF; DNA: TGTGCCAGCAGCCAGGGACAGGGTTATAATTCACCCCTCCACTTT
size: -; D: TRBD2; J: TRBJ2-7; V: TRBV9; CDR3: CASSVVAGGGEQYF; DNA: TGTGCCAGCAGCGTCGTAGCGGGAGGAGGCGAGCAGTACTTC
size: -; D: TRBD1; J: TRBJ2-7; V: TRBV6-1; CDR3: CASSEPGQGGDEQYF; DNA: TGTGCCAGCAGTGAGCCCGGACAGGGGGGGGACGAGCAGTACTTC
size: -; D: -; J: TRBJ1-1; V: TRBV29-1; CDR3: CSVTLRDIRLGTEAFF; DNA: TGCAGCGTTACACTCCGGGACATCCGACTGGGGACTGAAGCTTTCTTT
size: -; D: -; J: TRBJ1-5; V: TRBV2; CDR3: CASSEVSIVNQPQHF; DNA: TGTGCCAGCAGTGAAGTGAGTATTGTAAATCAGCCCCAGCATTTT
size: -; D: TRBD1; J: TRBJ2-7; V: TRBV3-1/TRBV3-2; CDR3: CASSRDRNSYEQYF; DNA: TGTGCCAGCAGCCGGGACAGAAACTCCTACGAGCAGTACTTC
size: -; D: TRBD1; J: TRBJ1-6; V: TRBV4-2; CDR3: CASSPRGLNSPLHF; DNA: TGTGCCAGCAGCCCTAGGGGGCTTAATTCACCCCTCCACTTT
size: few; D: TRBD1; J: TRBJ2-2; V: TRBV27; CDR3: CASSFDRGRGGELFF; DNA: TGTGCCAGCAGTTTCGACAGGGGGCGAGGCGGGGAGCTGTTTTTT
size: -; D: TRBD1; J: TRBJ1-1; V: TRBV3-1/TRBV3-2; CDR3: CASSNRGTEAFF; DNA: TGTGCCAGCAGTAACAGGGGAACTGAAGCTTTCTTT
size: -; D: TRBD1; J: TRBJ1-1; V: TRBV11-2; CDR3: CASRYRGPVNRDTEAFF; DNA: TGTGCCAGCAGATATAGGGGGCCAGTGAACCGAGACACTGAAGCTTTCTTT
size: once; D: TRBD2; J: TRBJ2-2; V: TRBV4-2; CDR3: CASSQQNGLAGDTGELFF; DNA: TGTGCCAGCAGCCAACAAAATGGGCTAGCGGGAGACACCGGGGAGCTGTTTTTT
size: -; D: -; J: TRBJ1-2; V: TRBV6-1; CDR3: CASSEATGNYGYTF; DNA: TGTGCCAGCAGTGAGGCAACCGGGAATTATGGCTACACCTTC
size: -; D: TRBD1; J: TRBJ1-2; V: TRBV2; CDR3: CASIKAGGSNGYTF; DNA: TGTGCCAGCATTAAGGCAGGGGGCTCTAATGGCTACACCTTC
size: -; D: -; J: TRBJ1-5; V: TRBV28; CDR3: CASRTGFEPQHF; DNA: TGTGCCAGCCGAACAGGATTCGAGCCCCAGCATTTT
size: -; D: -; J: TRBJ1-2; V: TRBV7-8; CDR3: CASSARGGYGYTF; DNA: TGTGCCAGCAGCGCCAGGGGTGGATATGGCTACACCTTC
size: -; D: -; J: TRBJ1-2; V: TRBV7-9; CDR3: CASSLISGAALGYTF; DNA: TGTGCCAGCAGCTTGATCTCAGGGGCGGCTCTTGGCTACACCTTC
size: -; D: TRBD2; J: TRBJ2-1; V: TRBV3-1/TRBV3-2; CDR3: CASSHPPKTSGRGHEQFF; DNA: TGTGCCAGCAGCCATCCCCCAAAAACTAGCGGGAGGGGCCATGAGCAGTTCTTC
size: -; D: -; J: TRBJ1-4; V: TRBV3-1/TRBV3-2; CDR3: CASSQIAGNEKLFF; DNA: TGTGCCAGCAGCCAAATCGCGGGTAATGAAAAACTGTTTTTT
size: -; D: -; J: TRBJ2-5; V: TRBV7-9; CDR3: CASSLARSPETQYF; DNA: TGTGCCAGCAGCTTAGCGAGGTCCCCAGAGACCCAGTACTTC
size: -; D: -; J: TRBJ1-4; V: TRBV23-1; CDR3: CASSPSNYPRYEKLFF; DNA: TGCGCCAGCAGTCCCTCCAACTATCCTCGGTATGAAAAACTGTTTTTT
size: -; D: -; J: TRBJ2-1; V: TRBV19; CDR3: CASTPGLAVGEQFF; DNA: TGTGCCAGTACCCCGGGACTTGCGGTGGGGGAGCAGTTCTTC
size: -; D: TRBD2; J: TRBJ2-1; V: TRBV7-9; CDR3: CASSLGSGRGNEQFF; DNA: TGTGCCAGCAGCTTAGGTAGCGGGAGAGGCAATGAGCAGTTCTTC
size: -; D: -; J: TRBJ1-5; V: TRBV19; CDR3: CASMEGSQPQHF; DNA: TGTGCCAGTATGGAGGGTTCGCAGCCCCAGCATTTT
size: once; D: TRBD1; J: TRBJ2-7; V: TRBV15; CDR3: CATSRGQGAGEQYF; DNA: TGTGCCACCAGCAGGGGACAGGGGGCAGGGGAGCAGTACTTC
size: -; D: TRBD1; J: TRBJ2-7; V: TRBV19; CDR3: CASSGQGAGEQYF; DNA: TGTGCCAGTAGCGGACAGGGGGCGGGCGAGCAGTACTTC
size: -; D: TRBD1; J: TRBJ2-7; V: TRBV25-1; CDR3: CASSDAGGVPYEQYF; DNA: TGTGCCAGCAGTGACGCAGGGGGCGTCCCCTACGAGCAGTACTTC
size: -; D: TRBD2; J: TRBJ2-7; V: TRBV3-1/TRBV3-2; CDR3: CASSQAAGEGKPYEQYF; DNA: TGTGCCAGCAGCCAAGCGGCGGGGGAGGGTAAGCCCTACGAGCAGTACTTC
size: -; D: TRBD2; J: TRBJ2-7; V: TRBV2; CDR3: CASSQSGRALSEQYF; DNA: TGTGCCAGCAGTCAAAGCGGGAGGGCCCTCTCCGAGCAGTACTTC